This T cell receptor beta chain derives from a study of cytomegalovirus exposure and HLA in healthy donors. The PCR ran on 60 Vbeta and 13 Jbeta primers. Sequencing used immunoSEQ multiplex PCR; TCRdb keeps in-frame clones, though not all of them. Here the sample table reports approximately 51,000 clones. The CDR3 loop spans 13 amino acids. Trimming shortened V by 0 bases and J by 6 bases, and 7 bases separated the two germline ends. In germline, CDR1 is SGHTA, CDR2 FQGNSA. Sequences were obtained from PBMCs. The chain uses TRBV7-2 and TRBJ2-3; D is perhaps TRBD1 (6 bases). The clonotype was recovered from a man aged 35-49 years in good health and CMV-seropositive. For the CDR3, the DNA is TGTGCCAGCAGCTTAGCGGGGGCGGATACGCAGTATTTT. This sequence encodes CASSLAGADTQYF.